The TCR beta chain described here comes from a study of T cell changes during pregnancy in multiple sclerosis. The table came from immunoSEQ multiplex PCR; TCRdb's copy has only in-frame clones and leaves some out. The sample records some 96,000 clones, 80% to 95% being singletons. Sample: peripheral blood, taken after pregnancy. This TCR came from a female donor with multiple sclerosis, enrolled in a pregnancy study.

The CDR3 sequence: CASSATGTGVRSPLHF. CDR3 in DNA: TGTGCCAGCAGCGCCACCGGGACAGGGGTACGTTCACCCCTCCACTTT. The V and J genes are TRBV11-1 and TRBJ1-6, with 10 bases that match TRBD1. CDR3 length equals 16 residues. The ends lost 5 bases at V and 9 bases at J; junction bases unmatched: 10. CDR1 and CDR2 from the germline V gene are SGHAT and FQDESV (reference sequence).